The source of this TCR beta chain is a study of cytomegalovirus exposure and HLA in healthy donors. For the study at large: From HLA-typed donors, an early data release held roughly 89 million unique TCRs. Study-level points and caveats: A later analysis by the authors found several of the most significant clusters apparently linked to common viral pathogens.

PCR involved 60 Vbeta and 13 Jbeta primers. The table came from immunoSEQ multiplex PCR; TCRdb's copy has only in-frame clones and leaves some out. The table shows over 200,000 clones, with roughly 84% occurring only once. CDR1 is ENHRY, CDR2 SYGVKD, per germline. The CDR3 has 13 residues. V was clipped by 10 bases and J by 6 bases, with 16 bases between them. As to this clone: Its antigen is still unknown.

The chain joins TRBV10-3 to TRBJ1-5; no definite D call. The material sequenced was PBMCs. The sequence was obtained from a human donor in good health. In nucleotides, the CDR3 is TGTGCCACCAGCCTCCTTGGGCTTCAGCCCCAGCATTTT. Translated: CATSLLGLQPQHF.